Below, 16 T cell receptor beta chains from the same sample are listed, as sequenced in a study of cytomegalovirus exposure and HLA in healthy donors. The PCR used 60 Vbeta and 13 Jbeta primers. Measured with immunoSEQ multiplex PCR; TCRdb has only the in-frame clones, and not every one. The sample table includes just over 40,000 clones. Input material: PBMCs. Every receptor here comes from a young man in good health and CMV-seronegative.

The chain's CDR3 is CASSTGQGPYNEQFF. The CDR3 nucleotides are TGCGCCAGCAGCACGGGACAGGGTCCCTACAATGAGCAGTTCTTC. The chain employs TRBV5-1 and TRBJ2-1, with 9 positions matching TRBD1. The V gene's germline CDR1 is SGHRS and CDR2 YFSETQ. Trimming at V came to 4 bases and at J to 2 bases, leaving 4 bases not matched to a gene. The CDR3 is 15 residues long. Full variable domain (remainder filled in from reference TRBV5-1 and TRBJ2-1): KAGVTQTPRYLIKTRGQQVTLSCSPISGHRSVSWYQQTPGQGLQFLFEYFSETQRNKGNFPGRFSGRQFSNSRSEMNVSTLELGDSALYLCASSTGQGPYNEQFFGPGTRLTVL.

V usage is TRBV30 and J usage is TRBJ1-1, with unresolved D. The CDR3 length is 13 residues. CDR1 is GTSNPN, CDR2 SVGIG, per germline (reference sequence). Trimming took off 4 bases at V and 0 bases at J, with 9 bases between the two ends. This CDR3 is CAWMREMNTEAFF. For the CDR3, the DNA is TGTGCCTGGATGAGGGAAATGAACACTGAAGCTTTCTTT.

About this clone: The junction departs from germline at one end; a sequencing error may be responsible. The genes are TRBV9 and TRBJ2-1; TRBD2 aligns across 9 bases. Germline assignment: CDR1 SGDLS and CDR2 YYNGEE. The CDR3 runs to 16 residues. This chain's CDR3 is CASSVDGLAGYNEQLF. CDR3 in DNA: TGTGCCAGCAGCGTAGACGGTCTAGCGGGATACAATGAGCAGCTCTTC. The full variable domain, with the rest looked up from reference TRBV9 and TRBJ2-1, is DSGVTQTPKHLITATGQRVTLRCSPRSGDLSVYWYQQSLDQGLQFLIQYYNGEERAKGNILERFSAQQFPDLHSELNLSSLELGDSALYFCASSVDGLAGYNEQLFGPGTRLTVL.

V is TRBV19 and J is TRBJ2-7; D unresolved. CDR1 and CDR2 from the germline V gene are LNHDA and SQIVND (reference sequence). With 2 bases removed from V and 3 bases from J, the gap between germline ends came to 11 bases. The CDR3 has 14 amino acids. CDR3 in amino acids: CASSIWAGDYEQYF. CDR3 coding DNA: TGTGCCAGTAGTATATGGGCCGGTGACTACGAGCAGTACTTC.

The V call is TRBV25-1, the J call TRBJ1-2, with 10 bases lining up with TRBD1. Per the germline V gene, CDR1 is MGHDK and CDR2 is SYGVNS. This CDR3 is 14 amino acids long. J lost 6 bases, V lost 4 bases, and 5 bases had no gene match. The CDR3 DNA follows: TGTGCCAGCAGTGCGGGGACAGGGGTCGATGGCTACACCTTC. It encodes CASSAGTGVDGYTF.

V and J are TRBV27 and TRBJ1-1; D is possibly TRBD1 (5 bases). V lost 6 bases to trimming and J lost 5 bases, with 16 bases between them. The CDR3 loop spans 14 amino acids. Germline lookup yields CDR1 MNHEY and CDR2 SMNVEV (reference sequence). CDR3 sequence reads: CASSRGGIRTEAFF. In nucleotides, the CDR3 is TGTGCCAGCAGCCGCGGGGGGATTAGGACTGAAGCTTTCTTT.

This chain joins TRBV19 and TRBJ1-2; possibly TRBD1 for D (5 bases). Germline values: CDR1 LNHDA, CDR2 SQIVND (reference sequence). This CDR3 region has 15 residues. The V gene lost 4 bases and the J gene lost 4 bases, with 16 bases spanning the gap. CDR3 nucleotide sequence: TGTGCCAGTAGTAAAGGGTGGGGGACTGCCTATGGCTACACCTTC. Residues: CASSKGWGTAYGYTF.

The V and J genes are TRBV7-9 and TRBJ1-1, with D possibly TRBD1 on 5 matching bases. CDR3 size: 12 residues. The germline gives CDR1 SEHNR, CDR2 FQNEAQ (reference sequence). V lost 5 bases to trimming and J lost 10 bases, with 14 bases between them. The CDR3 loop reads CASSPLDSLAFF. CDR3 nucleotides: TGTGCCAGCAGCCCATTAGACAGTTTAGCTTTCTTT.

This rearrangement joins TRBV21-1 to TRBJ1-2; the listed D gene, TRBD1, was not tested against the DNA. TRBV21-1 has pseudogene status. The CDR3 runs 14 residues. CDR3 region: CASSKTGAGYGYTF. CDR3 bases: TGTGCCAGCAGCAAGACAGGGGCGGGCTATGGCTACACCTTC.

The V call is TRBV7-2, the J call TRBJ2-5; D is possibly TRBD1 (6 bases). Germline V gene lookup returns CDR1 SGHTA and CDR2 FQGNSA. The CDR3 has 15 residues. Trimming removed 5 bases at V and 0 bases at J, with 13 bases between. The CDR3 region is CASSRDTSYQETQYF. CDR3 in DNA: TGTGCCAGCAGCAGGGACACCTCGTACCAAGAGACCCAGTACTTC.

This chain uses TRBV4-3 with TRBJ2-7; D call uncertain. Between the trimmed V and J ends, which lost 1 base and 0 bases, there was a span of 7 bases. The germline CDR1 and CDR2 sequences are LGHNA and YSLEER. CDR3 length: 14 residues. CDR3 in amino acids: CASSQGLSSYEQYF. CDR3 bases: TGCGCCAGCAGCCAAGGCCTTAGCTCCTACGAGCAGTACTTC.

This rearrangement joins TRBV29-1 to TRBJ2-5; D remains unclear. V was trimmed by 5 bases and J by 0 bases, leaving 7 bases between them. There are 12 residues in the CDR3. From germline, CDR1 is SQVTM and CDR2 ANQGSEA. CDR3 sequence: CSVSRDQETQYF. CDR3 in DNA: TGCAGCGTTTCCCGGGACCAAGAGACCCAGTACTTC.

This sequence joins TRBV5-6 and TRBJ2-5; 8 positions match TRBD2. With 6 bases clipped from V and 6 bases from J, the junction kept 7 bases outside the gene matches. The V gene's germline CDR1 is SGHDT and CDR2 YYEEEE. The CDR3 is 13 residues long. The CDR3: CASTSGGGQTQYF. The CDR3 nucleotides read TGTGCCAGCACTTCGGGAGGGGGACAGACCCAGTACTTC.

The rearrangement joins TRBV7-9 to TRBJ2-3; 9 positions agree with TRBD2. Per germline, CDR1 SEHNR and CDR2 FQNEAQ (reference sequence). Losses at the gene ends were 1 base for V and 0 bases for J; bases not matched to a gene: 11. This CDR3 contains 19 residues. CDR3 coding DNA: TGTGCCAGCAGCTTAGGGGTAGCGGGAGCCGTCCTGAGCACAGATACGCAGTATTTT. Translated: CASSLGVAGAVLSTDTQYF.

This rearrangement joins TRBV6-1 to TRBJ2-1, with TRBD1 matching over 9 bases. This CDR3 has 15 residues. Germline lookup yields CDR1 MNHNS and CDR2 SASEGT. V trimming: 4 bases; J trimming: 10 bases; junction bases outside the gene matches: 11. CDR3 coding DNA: TGTGCCAGCAGTGTTTTAGGACAGGGGCCCGGGGAGCAGTTCTTC. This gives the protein CASSVLGQGPGEQFF.

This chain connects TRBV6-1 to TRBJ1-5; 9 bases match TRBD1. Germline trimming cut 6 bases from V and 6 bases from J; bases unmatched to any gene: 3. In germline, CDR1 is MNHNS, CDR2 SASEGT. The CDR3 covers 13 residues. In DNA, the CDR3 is TGTGCCAGCAGGAGGGACAGGGCTCAGCCCCAGCATTTT. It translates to CASRRDRAQPQHF.